This TCR beta chain comes out of a study of cytomegalovirus exposure and HLA in healthy donors. General study results and limits: With later analysis, a missense DCLRE1C variant became linked to TCR beta V- and J-gene trimming. Some public TCRs appeared in many individuals, while most sequences were rare. In a later analysis, parvovirus B19, influenza, CMV and Epstein-Barr virus appeared linked to several top co-occurrence clusters. A few V segments could not be told apart, such as TRBV6-2 and TRBV6-3, and were left out.

Worth noting for this clone: Its antigen remains unknown.

It was with 60 Vbeta and 13 Jbeta primers that the PCR ran. Sequenced by immunoSEQ multiplex PCR; TCRdb stores in-frame clones only, minus some. The data hold about 120,000 clones, with approximately 76% observed a single time. The CDR3 contains 17 residues. Germline CDR1 and CDR2: SGHAT and FQNNGV. Trimming took off 2 bases at V and 6 bases at J, with 22 bases between the two ends. This chain uses TRBV11-2 with TRBJ1-1, with unresolved D. This clonotype was obtained from a man aged 50 to 60 in good health and CMV-seropositive. Sample: PBMCs. CDR3 sequence (DNA): TGTGCCAGCAGCTTATCATTTGGCACTCAGGTAAACGCTGAAGCTTTCTTT. This translates into CASSLSFGTQVNAEAFF.